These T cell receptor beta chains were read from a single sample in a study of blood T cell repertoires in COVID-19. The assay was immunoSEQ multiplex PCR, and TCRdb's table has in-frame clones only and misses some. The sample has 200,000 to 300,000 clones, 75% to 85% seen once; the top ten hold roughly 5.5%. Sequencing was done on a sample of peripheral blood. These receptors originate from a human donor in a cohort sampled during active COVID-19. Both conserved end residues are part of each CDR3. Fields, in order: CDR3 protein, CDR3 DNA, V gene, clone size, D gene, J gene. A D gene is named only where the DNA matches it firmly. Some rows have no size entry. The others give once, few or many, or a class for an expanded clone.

CDR3aa: CASSPYGTDNSPLHF; CDR3nt: TGTGCCAGCAGCCCCTACGGGACAGACAATTCACCCCTCCACTTT; v_gene: TRBV5-4; abundance: few; d_gene: TRBD1; j_gene: TRBJ1-6
CDR3aa: CAWSVLRVPGDTDTQYF; CDR3nt: TGTGCCTGGAGTGTACTTCGTGTCCCGGGAGACACAGATACGCAGTATTTT; v_gene: TRBV30; abundance: -; d_gene: -; j_gene: TRBJ2-3
CDR3aa: CASSLSRAGNTIYF; CDR3nt: TGTGCCAGCAGTTTAAGCAGGGCCGGAAACACCATATATTTT; v_gene: TRBV28; abundance: once; d_gene: -; j_gene: TRBJ1-3
CDR3aa: CASSLAGNRDQPQHF; CDR3nt: TGTGCCAGCAGCCTCGCAGGGAATCGGGATCAGCCCCAGCATTTT; v_gene: TRBV11-2; abundance: -; d_gene: -; j_gene: TRBJ1-5
CDR3aa: CASSSPREKNIQYF; CDR3nt: TGTGCCAGCAGCTCCCCGCGGGAAAAAAACATTCAGTACTTC; v_gene: TRBV5-6; abundance: -; d_gene: -; j_gene: TRBJ2-4
CDR3aa: CATRLAGDSYNEQFF; CDR3nt: TGCGCCACCCGATTAGCGGGAGACAGCTACAATGAGCAGTTCTTC; v_gene: TRBV5-1; abundance: -; d_gene: TRBD2; j_gene: TRBJ2-1
CDR3aa: CASSLLQGTDTQYF; CDR3nt: TGTGCCAGCAGCCTTCTACAGGGCACAGATACGCAGTATTTT; v_gene: TRBV7-2; abundance: -; d_gene: -; j_gene: TRBJ2-3
CDR3aa: CASSEDNRAGRHF; CDR3nt: TGTGCCAGCAGTGAAGACAATAGGGCAGGGAGGCACTTC; v_gene: TRBV6-1; abundance: -; d_gene: -; j_gene: TRBJ2-7
CDR3aa: CTSSPDGTSGASNEQFF; CDR3nt: TGCACCAGCAGCCCCGACGGGACTAGCGGGGCGAGCAATGAGCAGTTCTTC; v_gene: TRBV1; abundance: -; d_gene: -; j_gene: TRBJ2-1
CDR3aa: CASSLWTRGEQFF; CDR3nt: TGTGCCAGCAGTTTATGGACTAGGGGTGAGCAGTTCTTC; v_gene: TRBV28; abundance: few; d_gene: -; j_gene: TRBJ2-1
CDR3aa: CASSPGHYNSPLHF; CDR3nt: TGTGCCAGCAGCCCGGGACATTATAATTCACCCCTCCACTTT; v_gene: TRBV28; abundance: few; d_gene: -; j_gene: TRBJ1-6
CDR3aa: CASRPSPGGPGTDTQYF; CDR3nt: TGTGCCAGCAGGCCATCACCGGGGGGCCCAGGCACAGATACGCAGTATTTT; v_gene: TRBV7-9; abundance: -; d_gene: -; j_gene: TRBJ2-3
CDR3aa: CASSTGGEAFF; CDR3nt: TGCGCCAGCAGCACGGGTGGGGAAGCTTTCTTT; v_gene: TRBV5-1; abundance: -; d_gene: -; j_gene: TRBJ1-1
CDR3aa: CASSSSGRADTQYF; CDR3nt: TGTGCCAGCAGTTCTAGCGGGAGGGCAGATACGCAGTATTTT; v_gene: TRBV28; abundance: once; d_gene: TRBD2; j_gene: TRBJ2-3
CDR3aa: CASSSAVTGGADGYTF; CDR3nt: TGTGCCAGCAGTTCGGCCGTGACAGGGGGTGCGGATGGCTACACCTTC; v_gene: TRBV6-5; abundance: -; d_gene: TRBD1; j_gene: TRBJ1-2
CDR3aa: CASSLGKQPQHF; CDR3nt: TGCGCCAGCAGCCTCGGGAAGCAGCCCCAGCATTTT; v_gene: TRBV23-1; abundance: -; d_gene: -; j_gene: TRBJ1-5
CDR3aa: CASSAGLYYEQYF; CDR3nt: TGTGCCAGCAGTGCGGGACTATACTACGAGCAGTACTTC; v_gene: TRBV2; abundance: -; d_gene: TRBD2; j_gene: TRBJ2-7
CDR3aa: CASSSGSGGEKLFF; CDR3nt: TGTGCCAGCAGCTCGGGTTCGGGCGGGGAAAAACTGTTTTTT; v_gene: TRBV5-8; abundance: -; d_gene: -; j_gene: TRBJ1-4
CDR3aa: CATLLPGQGTEKLFF; CDR3nt: TGTGCCACCTTACTTCCGGGACAGGGGACTGAAAAACTGTTTTTT; v_gene: TRBV6-5; abundance: -; d_gene: TRBD1; j_gene: TRBJ1-4
CDR3aa: CAISAPSGGQETQYF; CDR3nt: TGTGCCATCAGTGCACCTAGCGGGGGGCAAGAGACCCAGTACTTC; v_gene: TRBV10-3; abundance: -; d_gene: TRBD2; j_gene: TRBJ2-5
CDR3aa: CASSSGQGGNEQFF; CDR3nt: TGTGCCAGCAGCTCGGGACAGGGTGGCAATGAGCAGTTCTTC; v_gene: TRBV11-3; abundance: -; d_gene: TRBD1; j_gene: TRBJ2-1
CDR3aa: CASSRQGTPTYEQYF; CDR3nt: TGTGCCAGCAGCCGACAGGGGACTCCAACCTACGAGCAGTACTTC; v_gene: TRBV5-8; abundance: -; d_gene: TRBD1; j_gene: TRBJ2-7
CDR3aa: CSASGSYEQYF; CDR3nt: TGCAGTGCTAGTGGTTCGTACGAGCAGTACTTC; v_gene: TRBV20-1; abundance: -; d_gene: -; j_gene: TRBJ2-7
CDR3aa: CASSPRQGLVYGYTF; CDR3nt: TGTGCCAGCAGCCCGCGACAGGGGCTGGTCTATGGCTACACCTTC; v_gene: TRBV7-9; abundance: -; d_gene: TRBD1; j_gene: TRBJ1-2
CDR3aa: CASSFQVWASNTGELFF; CDR3nt: TGTGCCAGCAGCTTTCAAGTTTGGGCTTCGAACACCGGGGAGCTGTTTTTT; v_gene: TRBV5-5; abundance: -; d_gene: -; j_gene: TRBJ2-2
CDR3aa: CASSIGGQPDGRPQHF; CDR3nt: TGTGCCAGTAGTATAGGGGGACAACCTGATGGGAGACCCCAGCATTTT; v_gene: TRBV19; abundance: -; d_gene: -; j_gene: TRBJ1-5
CDR3aa: CASSETEWAGELFF; CDR3nt: TGTGCCAGCAGTGAAACGGAGTGGGCCGGGGAGCTGTTTTTT; v_gene: TRBV2; abundance: -; d_gene: -; j_gene: TRBJ2-2
CDR3aa: CASSSTGGQGFGEQFF; CDR3nt: TGTGCCAGCAGCTCGACGGGGGGACAGGGTTTTGGTGAGCAGTTCTTC; v_gene: TRBV7-9; abundance: few; d_gene: TRBD1; j_gene: TRBJ2-1
CDR3aa: CASGDTSNTGELFF; CDR3nt: TGTGCCAGCGGGGACACCTCGAACACCGGGGAGCTGTTTTTT; v_gene: TRBV2; abundance: -; d_gene: -; j_gene: TRBJ2-2
CDR3aa: CSVEDRTSPRWTGELFF; CDR3nt: TGCAGCGTTGAAGATCGTACTTCCCCTCGATGGACCGGGGAGCTGTTTTTT; v_gene: TRBV29-1; abundance: -; d_gene: -; j_gene: TRBJ2-2
CDR3aa: CASTKRGNEQFF; CDR3nt: TGTGCCAGCACCAAAAGGGGCAATGAGCAGTTCTTC; v_gene: TRBV11-1; abundance: once; d_gene: -; j_gene: TRBJ2-1
CDR3aa: CASSLALIGASGSNEQFF; CDR3nt: TGTGCCAGCAGCTTAGCCCTCATTGGGGCTAGCGGAAGCAATGAGCAGTTCTTC; v_gene: TRBV11-2; abundance: -; d_gene: TRBD2; j_gene: TRBJ2-1
CDR3aa: CASSYSASGGTDTQYF; CDR3nt: TGTGCCAGCAGTTACTCGGCTAGCGGGGGCACAGATACGCAGTATTTT; v_gene: TRBV6-2/TRBV6-3; abundance: -; d_gene: TRBD2; j_gene: TRBJ2-3
CDR3aa: CASSYSSSPSSGNTIYF; CDR3nt: TGTGCCAGCAGTTACTCGAGTTCCCCGAGCTCTGGAAACACCATATATTTT; v_gene: TRBV6-2/TRBV6-3; abundance: once; d_gene: -; j_gene: TRBJ1-3
CDR3aa: CASSSPGEVREKLFF; CDR3nt: TGTGCCAGCAGTTCCCCCGGGGAAGTAAGGGAAAAACTGTTTTTT; v_gene: TRBV28; abundance: -; d_gene: -; j_gene: TRBJ1-4
CDR3aa: CATSDPGYQPQHF; CDR3nt: TGTGCCACCAGTGATCCAGGGTATCAGCCCCAGCATTTT; v_gene: TRBV24-1; abundance: -; d_gene: -; j_gene: TRBJ1-5
CDR3aa: CASSPDRGATDTQYF; CDR3nt: TGTGCCAGCTCTCCTGATCGGGGGGCAACAGATACGCAGTATTTT; v_gene: TRBV18; abundance: -; d_gene: -; j_gene: TRBJ2-3
CDR3aa: CASAGGNEQFF; CDR3nt: TGTGCCAGTGCCGGCGGCAATGAGCAGTTCTTC; v_gene: TRBV19; abundance: -; d_gene: -; j_gene: TRBJ2-1
CDR3aa: CASSLVPINANEKLFF; CDR3nt: TGCGCCAGCAGCTTGGTCCCTATAAATGCTAATGAAAAACTGTTTTTT; v_gene: TRBV5-1; abundance: -; d_gene: -; j_gene: TRBJ1-4
CDR3aa: CATRWAGRNTEAFF; CDR3nt: TGTGCCACCAGATGGGCAGGTCGGAACACTGAAGCTTTCTTT; v_gene: TRBV10-3; abundance: -; d_gene: -; j_gene: TRBJ1-1
CDR3aa: CASSVDSSYEQYF; CDR3nt: TGTGCCAGCAGCGTAGACTCTTCCTACGAGCAGTACTTC; v_gene: TRBV9; abundance: few; d_gene: -; j_gene: TRBJ2-7
CDR3aa: CASSQDLSTPRNIDTQYF; CDR3nt: TGCGCCAGCAGCCAAGATTTGAGTACGCCCCGAAATATAGATACGCAGTATTTT; v_gene: TRBV4-1; abundance: -; d_gene: -; j_gene: TRBJ2-3
CDR3aa: CASSLGLAGLTDTQYF; CDR3nt: TGTGCCAGCAGTTTGGGCCTAGCGGGTCTCACAGATACGCAGTATTTT; v_gene: TRBV28; abundance: -; d_gene: TRBD2; j_gene: TRBJ2-3
CDR3aa: CASSLDGGRWSNEKLFF; CDR3nt: TGTGCCAGCAGCTTGGACGGGGGGCGCTGGTCTAATGAAAAACTGTTTTTT; v_gene: TRBV7-9; abundance: few; d_gene: -; j_gene: TRBJ1-4
CDR3aa: CASIPPGQHTIYF; CDR3nt: TGTGCCAGCATACCCCCAGGGCAGCACACCATATATTTT; v_gene: TRBV6-5; abundance: -; d_gene: -; j_gene: TRBJ1-3
CDR3aa: CASSLDALYGQYF; CDR3nt: TGCGCCAGCAGCTTGGATGCACTTTATGGGCAGTACTTC; v_gene: TRBV5-1; abundance: -; d_gene: -; j_gene: TRBJ2-7
CDR3aa: CASSFLGSPLHF; CDR3nt: TGTGCCAGTAGTTTCCTAGGTTCACCCCTCCACTTT; v_gene: TRBV19; abundance: many; d_gene: -; j_gene: TRBJ1-6
CDR3aa: CSVLKRRDRVEQYF; CDR3nt: TGCAGCGTCTTGAAACGACGGGACAGGGTCGAGCAGTACTTC; v_gene: TRBV29-1; abundance: -; d_gene: TRBD1; j_gene: TRBJ2-7
CDR3aa: CASQRGSNQPQHF; CDR3nt: TGTGCCAGCCAACGGGGAAGCAATCAGCCCCAGCATTTT; v_gene: TRBV6-5; abundance: few; d_gene: -; j_gene: TRBJ1-5
CDR3aa: CASSLPRTRAGAEQFF; CDR3nt: TGTGCCAGTAGTCTCCCGAGGACTAGGGCGGGCGCTGAGCAGTTCTTC; v_gene: TRBV19; abundance: -; d_gene: TRBD2; j_gene: TRBJ2-1